Below are 14 T cell receptor beta chains sequenced from a single sample in a study of T cell responses to AZD1222 COVID-19 vaccine. The data were produced by immunoSEQ multiplex PCR, yet TCRdb's version contains in-frame clones alone and is incomplete. The data contain about 90,000 clones, approximately 90% of them singletons. The sample consisted of peripheral blood, taken 28 days after the second AZD1222 dose. These TCRs come from an adult who received the AZD1222 COVID-19 vaccine.

The V gene is TRBV28, the J gene TRBJ1-5; D remains unclear. Germline lookup yields CDR1 MDHEN and CDR2 SYDVKM. The germline V and J ends were trimmed by 2 bases and 7 bases, with 9 bases remaining between them. The CDR3 covers 13 residues. CDR3 protein: CASSLVAGQPQHF. The CDR3 coding sequence is TGTGCCAGCAGTTTAGTAGCGGGCCAGCCCCAGCATTTT. The full variable domain, with the rest looked up from reference TRBV28 and TRBJ1-5, is DVKVTQSSRYLVKRTGEKVFLECVQDMDHENMFWYRQDPGLGLRLIYFSYDVKMKEKGDIPEGYSVSREKKERFSLILESASTNQTSMYLCASSLVAGQPQHFGDGTRLSIL.

This clone was detected only once. As DNA, the CDR3 is TGTGCCAGCAGCTCAGGGGGCTCCTACGAGCAGTACTTC. It yields the protein CASSSGGSYEQYF. The chain combines TRBV25-1 with TRBJ2-7; 7 nucleotides match TRBD1. Per germline, CDR1 MGHDK and CDR2 SYGVNS. V lost 6 bases to trimming and J lost 0 bases; unmatched junction nucleotides: 2. The CDR3 spans 13 residues.

J is TRBJ1-6 and V is TRBV23-1; D is unresolved. TRBV23-1 is designated an ORF whose function remains uncertain. Trimming stripped 3 bases from V and 0 bases from J, with 24 bases between. The CDR3 consists of 21 residues. The CDR3 loop reads CASSQSPEGFEHSSYNSPLHF. As DNA, the CDR3 is TGCGCCAGCAGTCAGTCCCCGGAAGGGTTTGAACACAGCTCCTATAATTCACCCCTCCACTTT.

The rearrangement links TRBV19 to TRBJ1-3; no reliable D call. The germline V gene has CDR1 LNHDA and CDR2 SQIVND (reference sequence). Trimming stripped 1 base from V and 4 bases from J, with 14 bases between. The CDR3 is made up of 16 amino acids. The CDR3 loop reads CASSIGKTFIGNTIYF. CDR3 DNA: TGTGCCAGTAGTATAGGAAAGACATTCATCGGAAACACCATATATTTT.

In DNA form, the CDR3 reads TGTGCCAGCAGTTCTCGGACTAGAACCTACGAGCAGTACTTC. This sequence encodes CASSSRTRTYEQYF. This chain links TRBV6-5 with TRBJ2-7; the match to TRBD2 covers 7 bases. Unmatched junction bases numbered 5, after V lost 4 bases and J lost 2 bases. Germline V gene data show CDR1 as MNHEY and CDR2 as SVGAGI. This CDR3 spans 14 amino acids.

The chain employs TRBV9 and TRBJ2-2, with D perhaps TRBD2 (6 bases). The CDR3 extends over 15 amino acids. Deletions cut 4 bases from V and 1 base from J, with 11 bases between. CDR1 and CDR2 from the germline V gene are SGDLS and YYNGEE. CDR3: CASSPGTWNTGELFF. CDR3 coding DNA: TGTGCCAGCAGCCCCGGGACTTGGAACACCGGGGAGCTGTTTTTT.

This clone has a single count. The V gene is TRBV29-1, the J gene TRBJ2-1; D is uncertain. V shed 3 bases and J shed 9 bases, with 15 bases lying between them. CDR3 length: 13 residues. CDR1 is SQVTM, CDR2 ANQGSEA, per germline. CDR3 DNA: TGCAGCGTTGATCCCTCTAGTGACGGTGAGCAGTTCTTC. Translated, it gives CSVDPSSDGEQFF.

V and J are TRBV7-2 and TRBJ2-1, with 9 bases matching TRBD1. Germline CDR1 SGHTA, CDR2 FQGNSA. CDR3 length: 15 residues. With 4 bases clipped from V and 8 bases from J, the junction kept 9 bases outside the gene matches. The CDR3 protein is CASSSRGQGRDEQFF. CDR3 in DNA: TGTGCCAGCAGCTCGCGGGGACAGGGTAGGGATGAGCAGTTCTTC.

The rearrangement links TRBV6-5 to TRBJ2-7; no clear D. CDR3 size: 14 residues. In germline, CDR1 is MNHEY, CDR2 SVGAGI. V was trimmed by 2 bases and J by 0 bases, leaving 8 bases between them. CDR3 nucleotides: TGTGCCAGCAGTTACGGTGACACCTCCTACGAGCAGTACTTC. Its protein product is CASSYGDTSYEQYF.

This clone was detected only once. J is TRBJ2-7 and V is TRBV27; perhaps TRBD2 as D (6 bases). This CDR3 is 15 amino acids long. V gave up 6 bases and J gave up 6 bases, with 21 bases separating them. The germline V gene encodes CDR1 MNHEY and CDR2 SMNVEV (reference sequence). The CDR3 reads CASSLIGGGSGEQYF. For the CDR3, the DNA is TGTGCCAGCAGCCTAATCGGGGGTGGGTCCGGCGAGCAGTACTTC.

The CDR3 coding sequence is TGCGCCAGCAGCTCCGTTAAAGTGAACACTGAAGCTTTCTTT. It is translated as CASSSVKVNTEAFF. V and J are TRBV5-1 and TRBJ1-1, with D unresolved. Trimming took 3 bases from V and 0 from J, leaving 9 bases between them. CDR1 is SGHRS, CDR2 YFSETQ, per germline. The CDR3 extends over 14 amino acids.

This clone was recorded once. In nucleotides, the CDR3 is TGTGCCAGCAGTTACTCGATCGGACACAACCAAGAGACCCAGTACTTC. Protein sequence: CASSYSIGHNQETQYF. The V and J genes are TRBV6-5 and TRBJ2-5, with D perhaps TRBD1 (5 bases). Germline values: CDR1 MNHEY, CDR2 SVGAGI. Trimming removed 0 bases from V and 0 bases from J, with 11 bases in between. CDR3 size: 16 residues.

This chain links TRBV7-8 with TRBJ2-7; 8 nucleotides align to TRBD2. Germline lookup yields CDR1 SGHVS and CDR2 FQNEAQ. After removal of 7 bases from V and 2 bases from J, the junction contained 4 bases not matched to a gene. The CDR3 covers 13 residues. This CDR3 reads CASTPGLAYEQYF. CDR3 nucleotides: TGTGCCAGCACCCCGGGACTAGCCTACGAGCAGTACTTC.

The chain combines TRBV19 with TRBJ1-2, with 10 bases identical to TRBD1. This CDR3 has 17 amino acids. Trimming cost V 3 bases and J 8 bases; bases outside gene matches: 15. Germline CDR1 reads LNHDA; CDR2 reads SQIVND (reference sequence). The CDR3 DNA sequence: TGTGCCAGTAGTATTCAAGGGACAGGGGAAGTTATAAGAGGCTACACCTTC. Residues: CASSIQGTGEVIRGYTF.